These 10 T cell receptor beta chains were all obtained from the same sample, sequenced in a study of blood T cell repertoires in COVID-19. TCRdb keeps only in-frame clones here, not all; method: immunoSEQ multiplex PCR. Of over 150,000 clones listed, roughly 86% are singletons. Sequencing was carried out using peripheral blood. These receptors all stem from an older woman who had recovered from COVID-19.

V gene TRBV28 combines with J gene TRBJ1-6, with 7 bases aligning to TRBD1. The CDR3 spans 16 residues. Trimming at V came to 4 bases and at J to 7 bases, leaving 10 bases not matched to a gene. Germline values: CDR1 MDHEN, CDR2 SYDVKM. For the CDR3, the DNA is TGTGCCAGCAGTTCCGTCGGGACAGTGATAAATTCACCCCTCCACTTT. It translates to CASSSVGTVINSPLHF.

The chain links TRBV3-1 (or the pseudogene TRBV3-2) to TRBJ2-7; 10 bases are shared with TRBD2. J gave up 2 bases and V 0 bases, and 4 bases lay outside the gene matches. The CDR3 extends over 16 amino acids. From germline, CDR1 is LGHDT and CDR2 YNNKEL (reference sequence). CDR3 coding DNA: TGTGCCAGCAGCCAAGATGAACTAGCGGGGCCCTACGAGCAGTACTTC. Residues: CASSQDELAGPYEQYF.

This chain connects TRBV4-3 to TRBJ1-2, with D possibly TRBD1 on 5 matching bases. The germline gives CDR1 LGHNA, CDR2 YSLEER. Trimming took 0 bases from V and 6 from J, leaving 14 bases between them. CDR3 length: 15 residues. For the CDR3, the DNA is TGCGCCAGCAGCCAAGATCTCCCAGGGAGGAATGGCTACACCTTC. It translates to CASSQDLPGRNGYTF.

This clone was seen only a few times. The chain joins TRBV28 to TRBJ1-1, with TRBD1 matching over 8 bases. CDR1 is MDHEN, CDR2 SYDVKM, per germline. This CDR3 region has 14 residues. Unmatched junction bases numbered 5, after V lost 7 bases and J lost 1 base. The CDR3 sequence is CASTTGGANTEAFF. DNA of the CDR3: TGTGCCAGCACCACAGGGGGTGCGAACACTGAAGCTTTCTTT. The variable domain in full, completed from reference TRBV28 and TRBJ1-1, reads DVKVTQSSRYLVKRTGEKVFLECVQDMDHENMFWYRQDPGLGLRLIYFSYDVKMKEKGDIPEGYSVSREKKERFSLILESASTNQTSMYLCASTTGGANTEAFFGQGTRLTVV.

As DNA, the CDR3 is TGTGCCAGCAGTTACTCGGCTCAACACCAGTACTTC. Protein sequence: CASSYSAQHQYF. The gene calls are TRBV6-2 or TRBV6-3 and TRBJ2-5; D call uncertain. The CDR3 is 12 residues long. Trimming stripped 0 bases from V and 10 bases from J, with 9 bases between. Germline V gene lookup returns CDR1 MNHEY and CDR2 SVGEGT.

J is TRBJ1-4 and V is TRBV3-1 (or the pseudogene TRBV3-2); D unresolved. This CDR3 region has 14 residues. From germline, CDR1 is LGHDT and CDR2 YNNKEL (reference sequence). The V end was cut by 2 bases, the J end by 3 bases, with 7 bases between. CDR3 in DNA: TGTGCCAGCAGCCAAATAACAGCTAATGAAAAACTGTTTTTT. Residues: CASSQITANEKLFF.

The CDR3 DNA follows: TGTGCCACCGGGGGGCCCGGGACAGGGGCTGGCTACACCTTC. Translating gives CATGGPGTGAGYTF. The rearrangement uses TRBV24-1 and TRBJ1-2, with 10 bases identical to TRBD1. The CDR3 has 14 residues. Germline CDR1 and CDR2: KGHDR and SFDVKD. Losses at the gene ends were 9 bases for V and 7 bases for J; bases not matched to a gene: 10.

The V gene is TRBV11-3, the J gene TRBJ2-2; the D gene is possibly TRBD1 (6 bases). This CDR3 region has 16 residues. Germline-derived CDR1 and CDR2 are SGHNT and YENEEA. The V gene lost 5 bases and the J gene lost 2 bases, with 15 bases spanning the gap. In DNA, the CDR3 is TGTGCCAGCAGCCGGAGTCCAGGGGTCAACACCGGGGAGCTGTTTTTT. Its protein is CASSRSPGVNTGELFF.

The chain has TRBV5-1 and TRBJ1-4; D is ambiguous. Per germline, CDR1 SGHRS and CDR2 YFSETQ. Trimming stripped 0 bases from V and 9 bases from J, with 12 bases between. CDR3 size: 14 residues. The CDR3 DNA reads as TGCGCCAGCAGCTTGGACAGCAGTCGGCAAAAACTGTTTTTT. It encodes CASSLDSSRQKLFF. The variable domain in full, completed from reference TRBV5-1 and TRBJ1-4, reads KAGVTQTPRYLIKTRGQQVTLSCSPISGHRSVSWYQQTPGQGLQFLFEYFSETQRNKGNFPGRFSGRQFSNSRSEMNVSTLELGDSALYLCASSLDSSRQKLFFGSGTQLSVL.

The chain uses TRBV29-1 and TRBJ2-7, with 7 bases fitting TRBD1. The ends lost 6 bases at V and 1 base at J; junction bases unmatched: 6. CDR3 length equals 13 residues. The V gene's germline CDR1 is SQVTM and CDR2 ANQGSEA. The CDR3: CSVEGAPSYEQYF. DNA for the CDR3: TGCAGCGTCGAGGGGGCCCCGTCCTACGAGCAGTACTTC.